The 15 T cell receptor beta chains below all came from one sample that was sequenced in a study of T cell responses to AZD1222 COVID-19 vaccine. Only in-frame clones appear in the TCRdb table, and some are missing; sequencing was by immunoSEQ multiplex PCR. The data contain 120,000 to 150,000 clones, around 88% of them seen just once; the ten biggest clones take up around 3.4%. The input for sequencing was peripheral blood, taken on day 0 of MenACWY control vaccination. The receptor set was obtained from an adult in good health.

This clone appeared a single time. CDR3 sequence (DNA): TGTGCCAGCAGTTTTCTCCTCGGACAGGGTAATCAGCCCCAGCATTTT. Translation gives CASSFLLGQGNQPQHF. The chain has TRBV28 and TRBJ1-5; TRBD1 matches 8 bases. The V segment lost 3 bases and the J segment 4 bases; nucleotides outside the gene matches: 8. The length of the CDR3 is 16 residues. The germline V gene encodes CDR1 MDHEN and CDR2 SYDVKM.

The V call is TRBV5-1, the J call TRBJ2-7, with 10 bases fitting TRBD1. The junction had 15 bases not matched to a gene; V was cut back by 5 bases and J by 1 base. The CDR3 length is 18 residues. Per the germline V gene, CDR1 is SGHRS and CDR2 is YFSETQ. The CDR3 sequence is CASRASGPGQGMSYEQYF. CDR3 bases: TGCGCCAGCAGAGCGTCTGGGCCGGGACAGGGGATGTCCTACGAGCAGTACTTC.

In this sample, this clone turned up a few times. The chain joins TRBV2 to TRBJ2-5; 7 bases match TRBD2. V lost 7 bases and J lost 4; bases outside the gene matches: 3. The CDR3 consists of 12 residues. Looked up from germline, CDR1 is SNHLY and CDR2 is FYNNEI. The CDR3 reads CASKAGLETQYF. The CDR3 DNA reads as TGTGCCAGCAAAGCGGGATTAGAGACCCAGTACTTC.

This clone occurred a few times. The chain has TRBV6-4 and TRBJ2-1; D is uncertain. CDR1 is MRHNA and CDR2 is SNTAGT in the germline V gene. V lost 0 bases and J lost 14, with 14 bases in between. This CDR3 comprises 13 residues. CDR3 nucleotide sequence: TGTGCCAGCAGTGACTCGAATGGGGTGCTGAAGTTCTTC. Protein sequence: CASSDSNGVLKFF.

The chain combines TRBV27 with TRBJ1-1, with D hard to call. Germline V gene sequence: CDR1 MNHEY, CDR2 SMNVEV (reference sequence). The length of the CDR3 is 14 residues. V was clipped by 6 bases and J by 1 base, with 12 bases between them. The DNA of the CDR3 is TGTGCCAGCAGCCGAGGCCTTTGGAACACTGAAGCTTTCTTT. Translated: CASSRGLWNTEAFF.

The table lists this clone with a count of one. A read error may produce the germline difference seen at one junction end. V and J are TRBV7-2 and TRBJ1-2; no firm D call. The germline V gene encodes CDR1 SGHTA and CDR2 FQGNSA. CDR3 length: 14 amino acids. The CDR3 sequence is CASSLGSQVYSYTF. CDR3 bases: TGTGCCAGCAGCTTAGGTTCACAAGTCTATAGCTACACCTTC. The whole variable domain, filled in from reference TRBV7-2 and TRBJ1-2, reads GAGVSQSPSNKVTEKGKDVELRCDPISGHTALYWYRQSLGQGLEFLIYFQGNSAPDKSGLPSDRFSAERTGGSVSTLTIQRTQQEDSAVYLCASSLGSQVYSYTFGSGTRLTVV.

This clone was observed once. The chain combines TRBV7-9 with TRBJ1-1; D is undetermined. This CDR3 spans 13 amino acids. V gave up 0 bases and J gave up 8 bases, with 10 bases separating them. Germline V lookup: CDR1 SEHNR, CDR2 FQNEAQ (reference sequence). The CDR3: CASSLAHGYEAFF. In DNA, the CDR3 is TGTGCCAGCAGCTTAGCGCACGGGTACGAAGCTTTCTTT.

This sequence joins TRBV2 and TRBJ1-1; the match to TRBD1 covers 8 bases. Per the germline V gene, CDR1 is SNHLY and CDR2 is FYNNEI. With 7 bases clipped from V and 7 bases from J, the junction kept 11 bases outside the gene matches. The CDR3 has 14 residues. CDR3 bases: TGTGCCAGCAAGCCATCAGGGGGCAAAGGTGAAGCTTTCTTT. Protein: CASKPSGGKGEAFF. The full variable domain, in which reference TRBV2 and TRBJ1-1 provide the parts outside the CDR3, is EPEVTQTPSHQVTQMGQEVILRCVPISNHLYFYWYRQILGQKVEFLVSFYNNEISEKSEIFDDQFSVERPDGSNFTLKIRSTKLEDSAMYFCASKPSGGKGEAFFGQGTRLTVV.

The V and J genes are TRBV27 and TRBJ1-2; D is possibly TRBD1 (5 bases). The germline V gene has CDR1 MNHEY and CDR2 SMNVEV (reference sequence). The CDR3 has 13 residues. V shed 4 bases and J shed 3 bases, with 9 bases lying between them. For the CDR3, the DNA is TGTGCCAGCAGTTCACAGGAGCACTATGGCTACACCTTC. Its translation: CASSSQEHYGYTF.

The chain uses TRBV4-1 and TRBJ2-1, with unresolved D. Trimming stripped 1 base from V and 9 bases from J, with 10 bases between. The CDR3 spans 13 residues. Looked up from germline, CDR1 is MGHRA and CDR2 is YSYEKL. The CDR3 coding sequence is TGCGCCAGCAGCCAAGTACCGGGCTTTGAGCAGTTCTTC. This codes for CASSQVPGFEQFF.

The chain employs TRBV6-6 and TRBJ1-2, with 8 nucleotides matching TRBD1. The CDR3 is 14 amino acids. CDR1 and CDR2 (germline): MNHNY, SVGAGI (reference sequence). J was trimmed by 3 bases and V by 7 bases; bases with no gene match: 7. CDR3 residues: CASTPRGQDYGYTF. The CDR3 DNA is TGTGCCAGCACTCCCAGGGGGCAGGACTATGGCTACACCTTC.

The chain has TRBV19 and TRBJ2-3, with TRBD2 identical over 12 bases. The CDR3 consists of 17 residues. The trim removed 4 bases at V and 2 bases at J, leaving 7 bases unmatched. CDR1 and CDR2 (germline): LNHDA, SQIVND (reference sequence). The CDR3 coding sequence is TGTGCCAGTAGTACCCACACTAGCGGGAGGATCACAGATACGCAGTATTTT. This translates into CASSTHTSGRITDTQYF.

The gene calls are TRBV28 and TRBJ2-7; TRBD2 might be the D (6 bases). Germline V gene data show CDR1 as MDHEN and CDR2 as SYDVKM. The ends were cut back, 10 bases at V and 2 bases at J, with 18 bases in the middle. The CDR3 consists of 14 residues. CDR3 bases: TGTGCCACCCTAGGAGGGACCCTCGCCTACGAGCAGTACTTC. It codes for CATLGGTLAYEQYF.

The chain links TRBV14 to TRBJ2-5; D is undetermined. The germline CDR1 and CDR2 sequences are SGHDN and FVKESK. This CDR3 is built from 15 residues. Trimming took off 0 bases at V and 0 bases at J, with 8 bases between the two ends. This chain's CDR3 is CASSQEGNYQETQYF. The CDR3 DNA reads TGTGCCAGCAGCCAAGAAGGGAATTACCAAGAGACCCAGTACTTC.

The rearrangement joins TRBV18 to TRBJ2-1; TRBD2 matches 13 bases. This CDR3 is 16 amino acids long. The germline V gene encodes CDR1 KGHSH and CDR2 LQKENI. Trimming took 8 bases from V and 5 from J; bases not matched to a gene: 9. Here the CDR3 DNA reads TGTGCCAGCACGTCGGACGGGACTAGCGGGAACAATGAGCAGTTCTTC. This codes for CASTSDGTSGNNEQFF.